This TCR beta chain was profiled in a study of blood T cells in healthy people across ages. Findings and caveats of the study: Roughly linear age-related decline in beta diversity appeared, significant by age roughly 40.

A second PCR of about 6 to 11 cycles used a sample-barcoded 5' primer and a J-beta primer mix. Each of the cDNA molecules was tagged by a template-switch adaptor with 12 random nucleotides. TCRdb processed the 5' RACE reads anew with MiXCR; each CDR3 protein has one entry. Of some 710,000 distinct CDR3 sequences listed, 20% to 25% were seen once; the top ten hold around a fifth. This clonotype was seen many times. Antigen specificity is unknown. Samples each yielded at least 5.5 micrograms of total RNA. Per the germline V gene, CDR1 is SEHNR and CDR2 is FQNEAQ (reference sequence). Between the trimmed V and J ends, which lost 10 bases and 1 base, there was a span of 16 bases. The CDR3 has 14 amino acids.

This receptor was taken from a man in his sixties or seventies in good health. Material for sequencing was blood. This sequence joins TRBV7-9 and TRBJ1-1, with D unresolved. CDR3 sequence: CATRRVEANTEAFF. In DNA, the CDR3 is TGTGCCACCCGACGGGTGGAGGCGAACACTGAAGCTTTCTTT.